This T cell receptor beta chain was sequenced for a study of CD8 T cells in Susac syndrome. From blood CD8+ and CD4+ T cells, the TCR beta chain was sequenced. Healthy donors served as the controls. They were matched for age and sex. Negative isolation yielded CD8+ and CD4+ T cells; FACS enriched TEMRA cells. Random hexamers were used to reverse transcribe an amount of roughly 0.45 to 1 ug RNA. The method of amplification for TCR beta CDR3 was immunoSEQ multiplex PCR, covering 54 Vbeta and 13 Jbeta. TCRdb fed the immunoSEQ multiplex PCR reads into MiXCR, producing one record per CDR3 protein. The repertoire holds roughly 190,000 distinct CDR3 sequences, with approximately 94% as singletons. The CDR3 covers 13 residues. The germline V gene encodes CDR1 LGHNA and CDR2 YSLEER. V shed 1 base and J 12 bases; nucleotides not matched to a gene: 4.

The clonotype originates from a human donor in good health. Sequencing was carried out using CD4+ T cells from PBMCs. V and J are TRBV4-3 and TRBJ2-7, with 12 positions matching TRBD2. As DNA, the CDR3 is TGCGCCAGCAGCCAAGGGACTAGCGGGAACGTGTACTTC. Translating gives CASSQGTSGNVYF.